This TCR beta chain was recovered during a study of blood T cell repertoires in COVID-19. Study overall: Spain, Italy and the United States supplied samples that represented acute and convalescent COVID-19. The analysed material was cDNA or gDNA that came from T cells, B-cell-depleted T cells, or PBMCs.

Looked up from germline, CDR1 is SQVTM and CDR2 is ANQGSEA. The CDR3 length is 13 residues. Deletions cut 4 bases from V and 5 bases from J, with 14 bases between. In the original workflow: Nucleated cell number was recorded as an estimate derived from reference gene primer amplification. Libraries were prepared by immunoSEQ multiplex PCR; TCRdb keeps only in-frame clonotypes and omits some of them. V, J and clone size were drawn from that table, and D and trimming were deduced from the DNA. The sample holds 100,000 to 150,000 clones; just under 80% are singletons and the top ten take approximately 25%.

The gene calls are TRBV29-1 and TRBJ1-2; D is unresolved. Sequencing used peripheral blood. The sequence came from a human donor in a cohort sampled during active COVID-19. CDR3: CSVGERGRYGYTF. CDR3 bases: TGCAGCGTTGGAGAGCGGGGTCGATATGGCTACACCTTC.